The table lists the clone carrying this T cell receptor (beta chain) with a few counts. What it recognizes is unknown. The method was immunoSEQ multiplex PCR; TCRdb's version includes in-frame clones alone and lacks a portion of them. This sample carries 54,000 or so clones, 80% of them seen once, and the ten largest clones take roughly 5.2%. This record comes from a study of T cell responses to AZD1222 COVID-19 vaccine. Trimming shortened V by 5 bases and J by 13 bases, and 17 bases separated the two germline ends. The CDR3 extends over 13 amino acids. Germline V gene sequence: CDR1 SGHTA, CDR2 FQGNSA. Study-level findings and limits: Following two doses of AZD1222, Spike-specific TCR breadth and depth rose.

This TCR was sampled from an adult who received the AZD1222 COVID-19 vaccine. V gene TRBV7-2 combines with J gene TRBJ1-4; D might be TRBD1 (5 bases). The starting material was peripheral blood, obtained 28 days after the second AZD1222 dose. The CDR3, as DNA: TGTGCCAGCAGCCAAACCAGGGCGAAGTCACTGTTTTTT. It translates to CASSQTRAKSLFF.